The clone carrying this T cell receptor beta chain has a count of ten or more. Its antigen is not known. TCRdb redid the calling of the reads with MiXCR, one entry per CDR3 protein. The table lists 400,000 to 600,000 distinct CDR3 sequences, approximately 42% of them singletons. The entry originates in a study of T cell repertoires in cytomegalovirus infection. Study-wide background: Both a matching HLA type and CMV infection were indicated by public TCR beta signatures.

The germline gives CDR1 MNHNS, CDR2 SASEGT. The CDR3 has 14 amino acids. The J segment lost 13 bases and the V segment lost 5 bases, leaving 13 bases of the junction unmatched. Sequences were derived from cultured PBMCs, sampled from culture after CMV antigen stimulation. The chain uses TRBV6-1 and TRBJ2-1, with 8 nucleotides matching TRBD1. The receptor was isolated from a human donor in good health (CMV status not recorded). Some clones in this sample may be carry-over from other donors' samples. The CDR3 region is CASSKGTGGTYQFF. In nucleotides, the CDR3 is TGTGCCAGCAGTAAGGGGACAGGCGGCACTTACCAGTTCTTC.